Listed below are T cell receptor beta chains from one sample, sequenced in a study of blood T cell repertoires in COVID-19. Generated by immunoSEQ multiplex PCR, the TCRdb table keeps only in-frame clones and is missing some. The top ten hold under 2% of the sample, which has roughly 330,000 clones, roughly 83% seen once. The sequencing input was peripheral blood. The receptors originated from a woman aged 50 to 60 with acute or convalescent COVID-19. Each CDR3 is given with its conserved first and last residue. A D gene is named only where the DNA matches it firmly. Some rows have no size entry. The others give once, few or many, or a class for an expanded clone.

v_call	j_call	cdr3_length	clone_size	d_call	cdr3_aa	cdr3_nt
TRBV18	TRBJ2-5	14	.	.	CASLTGRVQETQYF	TGTGCCAGCCTGACCGGGAGAGTGCAAGAGACCCAGTACTTC
TRBV28	TRBJ2-7	14	.	.	CASSLRGYGYEQYF	TGTGCCAGCAGTTTACGGGGGTACGGCTACGAGCAGTACTTC
TRBV28	TRBJ1-4	14	.	.	CASSRGQSNEKLFF	TGTGCCAGCAGCCGCGGACAGTCCAATGAAAAACTGTTTTTT
TRBV6-2/TRBV6-3	TRBJ2-7	17	.	TRBD2	CASSYSGRLAAVYEQYF	TGTGCCAGCAGTTACTCAGGGAGACTAGCAGCGGTCTACGAGCAGTACTTC
TRBV18	TRBJ1-5	16	.	TRBD1	CASSSGTGAGNQPQHF	TGTGCCAGCTCATCCGGGACAGGGGCTGGCAATCAGCCCCAGCATTTT
TRBV5-1	TRBJ2-1	14	.	.	CASRVAGRNNEQFF	TGCGCCAGCAGGGTCGCGGGCAGAAACAATGAGCAGTTCTTC
TRBV21-1	TRBJ1-5	14	.	.	CASIGGEQNQPQHF	TGTGCCAGCATAGGGGGAGAACAAAATCAGCCCCAGCATTTT
TRBV27	TRBJ2-7	15	.	.	CASSFTRDLVYEQYF	TGTGCCAGCAGTTTTACCCGGGACTTAGTCTACGAGCAGTACTTC
TRBV30	TRBJ1-1	15	.	.	CAGRNWRGGSTEAFF	TGTGCCGGACGGAATTGGAGGGGTGGGAGCACTGAAGCTTTCTTT
TRBV19	TRBJ2-2	14	.	.	CASRQDRNTGELFF	TGTGCCAGTAGACAAGACAGGAACACCGGGGAGCTGTTTTTT
TRBV19	TRBJ2-7	15	.	TRBD1	CASSSPGQGVYEQYF	TGTGCCAGTAGTTCCCCGGGACAGGGGGTCTACGAGCAGTACTTC
TRBV19	TRBJ1-1	14	.	.	CASSILPGNTEAFF	TGTGCCAGTAGTATATTGCCCGGGAACACTGAAGCTTTCTTT
TRBV24-1	TRBJ1-1	12	.	.	CATSLGNTEAFF	TGTGCCACCAGTCTAGGAAACACTGAAGCTTTCTTT
TRBV25-1	TRBJ2-3	15	once	.	CASRPTGHSTDTQYF	TGTGCCAGCAGGCCCACGGGACACAGCACAGATACGCAGTATTTT
TRBV18	TRBJ2-7	14	.	.	CASSPPSRPNEQYF	TGTGCCAGCTCACCACCGAGCCGTCCCAACGAGCAGTACTTC
TRBV27	TRBJ2-1	15	.	TRBD2	CASSISGRASNEQFF	TGTGCCAGCAGTATTAGCGGGAGGGCCAGTAATGAGCAGTTCTTC
TRBV11-1	TRBJ2-1	14	few	TRBD2	CASLSGSRANEQFF	TGTGCCAGCCTTAGCGGGAGTAGGGCCAATGAGCAGTTCTTC
TRBV9	TRBJ2-5	14	.	.	CASSAGDAPGAQYF	TGTGCCAGCAGCGCAGGGGACGCCCCAGGGGCCCAGTACTTC
TRBV28	TRBJ1-1	13	.	.	CASSLFHRDEAFF	TGTGCCAGCAGTTTATTCCACAGGGACGAAGCTTTCTTT
TRBV19	TRBJ2-1	17	.	TRBD2	CASSFRPGTSGSNEQFF	TGTGCCAGTAGTTTCAGACCCGGGACTAGCGGGAGTAATGAGCAGTTCTTC
TRBV5-5	TRBJ1-3	15	.	.	CASSRGGFSGNTIYF	TGTGCCAGCAGCCGGGGAGGGTTCTCTGGAAACACCATATATTTT
TRBV28	TRBJ1-2	15	.	TRBD1	CASRAGTGGYYGYTF	TGTGCCAGCAGAGCCGGGACAGGTGGTTACTATGGCTACACCTTC
TRBV15	TRBJ2-1	14	.	.	CATSSPEPRNEQFF	TGTGCCACCAGCAGCCCAGAACCCAGAAATGAGCAGTTCTTC
TRBV4-1	TRBJ2-5	15	once	.	CASSQDGTFPETQYF	TGCGCCAGCAGCCAAGATGGGACTTTCCCAGAGACCCAGTACTTC
TRBV7-2	TRBJ2-1	15	.	TRBD2	CASSFSAGVYNEQFF	TGTGCCAGCAGCTTCTCGGCGGGGGTCTACAATGAGCAGTTCTTC
TRBV3-1/TRBV3-2	TRBJ1-2	13	.	.	CASSSRGGYGYTF	TGTGCCAGCAGCTCCAGGGGTGGCTATGGCTACACCTTC
TRBV6-1	TRBJ2-7	16	once	.	CASSEKERVRGYEQYF	TGTGCCAGCAGTGAAAAGGAACGGGTTAGGGGCTACGAGCAGTACTTC
TRBV6-2/TRBV6-3	TRBJ1-2	15	.	.	CASSPRVIRNYGYTF	TGTGCCAGCAGCCCTCGGGTCATACGGAACTATGGCTACACCTTC
TRBV24-1	TRBJ1-5	16	.	.	CATSEGWSYSNQPQHF	TGTGCCACCTCGGAAGGATGGAGTTATAGCAATCAGCCCCAGCATTTT
TRBV5-5	TRBJ1-2	12	.	TRBD1	CASSFDRDGYTF	TGTGCCAGCAGCTTCGACAGGGATGGCTACACCTTC
TRBV7-8	TRBJ2-5	14	.	.	CASEIRDWQETQYF	TGTGCCAGCGAGATCCGGGACTGGCAAGAGACCCAGTACTTC
TRBV5-1	TRBJ2-7	14	.	.	CASSLEWASGEQYF	TGCGCCAGCAGCCTAGAATGGGCTTCGGGAGAGCAGTACTTC
TRBV7-2	TRBJ1-4	15	.	.	CASSLVAGYFEKLFF	TGTGCCAGCAGCTTAGTAGCGGGCTACTTTGAAAAACTGTTTTTT
TRBV19	TRBJ2-7	17	few	.	CARTPAGVLVRNYEQYF	TGTGCCAGAACCCCCGCAGGGGTTCTGGTTCGTAACTACGAGCAGTACTTC
TRBV6-5	TRBJ1-5	15	.	TRBD1	CASSRQGSSNQPQHF	TGTGCCAGCAGTCGACAGGGGTCTAGCAATCAGCCCCAGCATTTT
TRBV3-1/TRBV3-2	TRBJ1-4	15	.	TRBD1	CASRSRQGEGEKLFF	TGTGCCAGCAGATCAAGACAGGGGGAAGGGGAAAAACTGTTTTTT
TRBV7-2	TRBJ2-2	15	.	TRBD2	CASSLLAVNTGELFF	TGTGCCAGCAGCTTACTAGCGGTTAACACCGGGGAGCTGTTTTTT
TRBV5-4	TRBJ2-5	15	few	.	CASSPMIGGGETQYF	TGTGCCAGCAGCCCCATGATTGGGGGAGGAGAGACCCAGTACTTC
TRBV4-2	TRBJ1-2	16	few	.	CASSQDRWAANYGYTF	TGTGCCAGCAGCCAAGATCGGTGGGCAGCCAACTATGGCTACACCTTC
TRBV19	TRBJ1-5	15	.	.	CASSIGETGPSSQHF	TGTGCCAGTAGTATAGGAGAAACAGGGCCTTCGTCCCAGCATTTT
TRBV27	TRBJ2-5	10	.	.	CASSEETQYF	TGTGCCAGCTCTGAAGAGACCCAGTACTTC
TRBV19	TRBJ2-7	11	few	.	CASGPSYEQYF	TGTGCCAGTGGCCCCTCTTACGAGCAGTACTTC
TRBV2	TRBJ1-3	13	few	.	CASDKSPVDTIYF	TGTGCCAGTGACAAGTCACCCGTCGACACCATATATTTT